The 28 T cell receptor beta chains given below trace back to one sample, sequenced in a study of CD8 T cells in ankylosing spondylitis. Each CDR3 protein is one row after TCRdb ran MiXCR on the 5' RACE reads. The sample has about 130,000 distinct CDR3 sequences, around 15% seen once; the top ten hold roughly 3%. Input material: blood, either unsorted or a sorted T cell fraction (not recorded which). These receptors were taken from a female donor with ankylosing spondylitis or in good health (not recorded which).

This clonotype appeared a few times. V gene TRBV7-9 combines with J gene TRBJ1-2, with 9 bases lining up with TRBD1. The CDR3 extends over 15 amino acids. Germline trimming cut 2 bases from V and 5 bases from J; bases unmatched to any gene: 6. CDR1 SEHNR and CDR2 FQNEAQ come from the germline V gene (reference sequence). The CDR3 nucleotides read TGTGCCAGCAGCTTAACCTCCGGGACAGGGTATGGCTACACCTTC. This sequence encodes CASSLTSGTGYGYTF.

This chain uses TRBV28 with TRBJ2-7; D call uncertain. V was cut by 5 bases and J by 0 bases, with 14 bases left in between. Looked up from germline, CDR1 is MDHEN and CDR2 is SYDVKM. This CDR3 has 15 amino acids. CDR3 sequence reads: CASSPPARSSYEQYF. CDR3 bases: TGTGCCAGCAGTCCCCCGGCGCGTTCCTCCTACGAGCAGTACTTC.

The chain has TRBV7-3 and TRBJ2-1; no clear D gene. CDR1 is SGHTA, CDR2 FQGTGA, per germline. The length of the CDR3 is 14 residues. With 5 bases removed from V and 9 bases from J, the gap between germline ends came to 17 bases. CDR3 nucleotide sequence: TGTGCCAGCAGCCCCACTGGAGTGGTAGGTGAGCAGTTCTTC. Its protein is CASSPTGVVGEQFF.

The table lists this clonotype with a count of one. The CDR3 DNA reads TGCGCCAGCAGCACTCCAGACAGAAACATTCAGTACTTC. Protein sequence: CASSTPDRNIQYF. The chain has TRBV5-1 and TRBJ2-4, with TRBD1 as a possible D gene (5 bases). The V gene lost 4 bases and the J gene lost 6 bases, with 11 bases spanning the gap. Germline V lookup: CDR1 SGHRS, CDR2 YFSETQ. There are 13 residues in the CDR3.

The table lists this clonotype with many counts. The CDR3 is CASSERTAGYEQYF. The CDR3 DNA follows: TGTGCCAGCAGCGAAAGGACGGCGGGGTACGAGCAGTACTTC. The chain uses TRBV12-3 or TRBV12-4 and TRBJ2-7; tentatively, D is TRBD2 (6 bases). This CDR3 region has 14 residues. V was cut by 6 bases and J by 4 bases, with 16 bases left in between.

This clonotype was observed at least ten times. The rearrangement uses TRBV6-1 and TRBJ1-5, with 9 bases lining up with TRBD1. The germline V gene encodes CDR1 MNHNS and CDR2 SASEGT. The CDR3 is 16 amino acids. V was clipped by 6 bases and J by 2 bases; unmatched bases: 8. In DNA, the CDR3 is TGTGCCAGCAGCCGAGGGGGGACAGGGCGCAATCAGCCCCAGCATTTT. It translates to CASSRGGTGRNQPQHF.

The rearrangement uses TRBV27 and TRBJ1-5, with D perhaps TRBD1 (5 bases). This CDR3 has 14 amino acids. V was shortened by 5 bases and J by 2 bases, with 10 bases between the two germline ends. Germline CDR1 reads MNHEY; CDR2 reads SMNVEV (reference sequence). The CDR3 reads CASSPLGGNQPQHF. CDR3 DNA: TGTGCCAGCAGTCCTCTGGGGGGCAATCAGCCCCAGCATTTT.

This clonotype was counted many times. The V call is TRBV20-1, the J call TRBJ1-2; D gene ambiguous. V lost 0 bases to trimming and J lost 4 bases, with 21 bases between them. CDR3 length: 17 amino acids. Germline V gene lookup returns CDR1 DFQATT and CDR2 SNEGSKA (reference sequence). CDR3 protein: CSARDNPGPKRVYGYTF. The CDR3 DNA reads TGCAGTGCTAGAGATAACCCTGGCCCTAAGCGTGTCTATGGCTACACCTTC.

The V and J genes are TRBV12-3 or TRBV12-4 and TRBJ2-7, with 7 nucleotides matching TRBD2. TRBJ2-1 explains the end of the DNA better; the J call may be wrong. This CDR3 comprises 14 residues. DNA of the CDR3: TGTGCCAGCAGTTTACAACCTGGGACTACCGAGCAGTTCTTC. Its protein product is CASSLQPGTTEQFF.

The table lists this clonotype with many counts. The chain combines TRBV3-1 with TRBJ2-5; 8 positions match TRBD2. V lost 1 base, J lost 4 bases, and 8 bases stayed unmatched. Per germline, CDR1 LGHDT and CDR2 YNNKEL (reference sequence). This CDR3 spans 16 amino acids. The CDR3 loop reads CASSQGSGSGGETQYF. The DNA for the CDR3 is TGTGCCAGCAGCCAAGGAAGCGGGAGTGGCGGAGAGACCCAGTACTTC.

The chain joins TRBV11-2 to TRBJ1-2; D is perhaps TRBD1 (6 bases). V dropped 0 bases and J dropped 2 bases, with 7 bases sitting between them. Germline-derived CDR1 and CDR2 are SGHAT and FQNNGV. The CDR3 runs 14 residues. The CDR3 spells CASSLDQGNYGYTF. The DNA for the CDR3 is TGTGCCAGCAGCTTAGACCAGGGGAACTATGGCTACACCTTC.

V gene TRBV7-9 combines with J gene TRBJ2-5; a weak D match, TRBD2 (6 bases). CDR3 length equals 15 residues. Trimming removed 1 base from V and 0 bases from J, with 9 bases in between. The V gene's germline CDR1 is SEHNR and CDR2 FQNEAQ (reference sequence). CDR3 nucleotides: TGTGCCAGCAGCTTAGGGGGACTCAACCAAGAGACCCAGTACTTC. Protein: CASSLGGLNQETQYF.

The chain is built from TRBV11-2 and TRBJ2-7, with 7 bases lining up with TRBD2. The V and J ends lost 3 bases and 5 bases, in that order; junction bases with no gene match: 7. The CDR3 is 14 amino acids. Germline V gene sequence: CDR1 SGHAT, CDR2 FQNNGV. CDR3 amino acids: CASSFGGSSDEQYF. The CDR3 region has the DNA TGTGCCAGCAGCTTCGGCGGGAGTAGCGACGAGCAGTACTTC.

This clonotype was observed many times. V and J are TRBV29-1 and TRBJ1-1; D unresolved. V was shortened by 7 bases and J by 1 base, with 10 bases between the two germline ends. Germline values: CDR1 SQVTM, CDR2 ANQGSEA. The CDR3 loop spans 12 amino acids. The CDR3 bases are TGCAGCGCGGCACGGGGGAACACTGAAGCTTTCTTT. This encodes CSAARGNTEAFF. The full variable domain, in which reference TRBV29-1 and TRBJ1-1 provide the parts outside the CDR3, is SAVISQKPSRDICQRGTSLTIQCQVDSQVTMMFWYRQQPGQSLTLIATANQGSEATYESGFVIDKFPISRPNLTFSTLTVSNMSPEDSSIYLCSAARGNTEAFFGQGTRLTVV.

A few counts support this clonotype. The chain links TRBV5-5 to TRBJ2-7; unclear D gene. The germline V gene encodes CDR1 SGHKS and CDR2 YYEKEE (reference sequence). The CDR3 length is 16 residues. V was trimmed by 4 bases and J by 0 bases, leaving 17 bases between them. CDR3 region: CASSMEWSASSYEQYF. In DNA, the CDR3 is TGTGCCAGCAGCATGGAGTGGTCGGCGAGCTCCTACGAGCAGTACTTC.

This rearrangement joins TRBV29-1 to TRBJ1-2; tentatively, D is TRBD1 (6 bases). Germline lookup yields CDR1 SQVTM and CDR2 ANQGSEA. The CDR3 runs to 15 residues. The V end was cut by 6 bases, the J end by 8 bases, with 25 bases between. The CDR3 sequence: CSVVKGSRGGLGYTF. The DNA for the CDR3 is TGCAGCGTCGTGAAGGGAAGCAGGGGCGGGCTGGGCTACACCTTC.

This chain links TRBV7-2 with TRBJ2-7; D gene unclear. Germline CDR1 reads SGHTA; CDR2 reads FQGNSA. With 1 base removed from V and 2 bases from J, the gap between germline ends came to 12 bases. The CDR3 extends over 15 amino acids. The CDR3 sequence is CASSLVSLETYEQYF. Written as DNA, the CDR3 is TGTGCCAGCAGCTTAGTCTCCCTAGAGACCTACGAGCAGTACTTC.

This chain joins TRBV18 and TRBJ2-3, with 7 bases lining up with TRBD1. The CDR3 runs to 14 residues. Trimming took 3 bases from V and 4 from J; bases not matched to a gene: 4. Germline assignment: CDR1 KGHSH and CDR2 LQKENI. Written as DNA, the CDR3 is TGTGCCAGCTCACCGACAGGGAATGCAGATACGCAGTATTTT. This encodes CASSPTGNADTQYF. Drawing the rest from reference TRBV18 and TRBJ2-3, the complete variable domain is NAGVMQNPRHLVRRRGQEARLRCSPMKGHSHVYWYRQLPEEGLKFMVYLQKENIIDESGMPKERFSAEFPKEGPSILRIQQVVRGDSAAYFCASSPTGNADTQYFGPGTRLTVL.

J is TRBJ2-4 and V is TRBV7-9; TRBD2 is a possible D gene (6 bases). The V end was cut by 5 bases, the J end by 0 bases, with 8 bases between. Germline CDR1 and CDR2: SEHNR and FQNEAQ (reference sequence). CDR3 length: 14 residues. The CDR3 reads CASSEGLAKNIQYF. In nucleotides, the CDR3 is TGTGCCAGCAGCGAGGGACTAGCCAAAAACATTCAGTACTTC.

This clonotype was counted ten times or more. This chain links TRBV7-3 with TRBJ1-5; D possibly corresponds to TRBD1 (5 bases). Looked up from germline, CDR1 is SGHTA and CDR2 is FQGTGA. The CDR3 contains 13 residues. The ends were cut back, 8 bases at V and 2 bases at J, with 10 bases in the middle. The CDR3 reads CASALGGNQPQHF. The CDR3 DNA is TGTGCCAGCGCCTTGGGGGGCAATCAGCCCCAGCATTTT.

This clonotype was seen a few times. The V gene is TRBV19, the J gene TRBJ1-5; possibly TRBD1 for D (5 bases). The CDR3 consists of 20 residues. Per germline, CDR1 LNHDA and CDR2 SQIVND (reference sequence). The ends were cut back, 3 bases at V and 0 bases at J, with 24 bases in the middle. CDR3 coding DNA: TGTGCCAGTAGTATTGGGTCGTTGGGACCGCCTCAATTTAGCAATCAGCCCCAGCATTTT. It specifies CASSIGSLGPPQFSNQPQHF. Variable domain in full (rest from reference TRBV19 and TRBJ1-5): DGGITQSPKYLFRKEGQNVTLSCEQNLNHDAMYWYRQDPGQGLRLIYYSQIVNDFQKGDIAEGYSVSREKKESFPLTVTSAQKNPTAFYLCASSIGSLGPPQFSNQPQHFGDGTRLSIL.

This clonotype came up many times. The CDR3 spells CASSLVVRSEQYF. In nucleotides, the CDR3 is TGTGCCAGCAGTTTAGTGGTTAGATCCGAGCAGTACTTC. The V gene is TRBV12-3 or TRBV12-4, the J gene TRBJ2-7; D gene unclear. Trimming left V 1 base short and J 6 bases short, with 10 bases between. The CDR3 has 13 amino acids.

This clonotype appeared once. CDR3 in DNA: TGTGCCAGCAGTGCACTAGCTCGGTACGAGCAGTACTTC. Its translation: CASSALARYEQYF. This chain connects TRBV6-1 to TRBJ2-7, with D possibly being TRBD2 (6 bases). Germline CDR1 and CDR2: MNHNS and SASEGT. Trimming shortened V by 4 bases and J by 4 bases, and 11 bases separated the two germline ends. The CDR3 covers 13 residues.

The rearrangement joins TRBV30 to TRBJ1-1; D unresolved. There are 13 residues in the CDR3. Germline CDR1 and CDR2: GTSNPN and SVGIG (reference sequence). Trimming stripped 5 bases from V and 6 bases from J, with 16 bases between. The CDR3 is CAWALEDRAEAFF. The CDR3 nucleotides are TGTGCCTGGGCATTGGAGGATCGGGCTGAAGCTTTCTTT.

V and J are TRBV28 and TRBJ2-3, with 8 nucleotides matching TRBD2. Germline assignment: CDR1 MDHEN and CDR2 SYDVKM. The CDR3 is 15 residues long. The J segment lost 6 bases and the V segment lost 7 bases, leaving 12 bases of the junction unmatched. CDR3 DNA sequence: TGTGCCAGCACGGACGGGAGGGCCGTTATCGATACGCAGTATTTT. Translating gives CASTDGRAVIDTQYF.

This clonotype came up many times. V usage is TRBV27 and J usage is TRBJ2-7; the match to TRBD1 covers 10 bases. V shed 5 bases, J shed 6 bases, and the junction held 7 bases outside the gene matches. Germline CDR1 is MNHEY and CDR2 is SMNVEV (reference sequence). The CDR3 loop spans 14 amino acids. Here the CDR3 reads CASSRWTGGVEQYF. The CDR3 nucleotides read TGTGCCAGCAGTCGATGGACAGGGGGTGTCGAGCAGTACTTC.

This clonotype was observed a few times. V and J are TRBV5-5 and TRBJ1-1; the D is unclear. The ends were cut back, 0 bases at V and 0 bases at J, with 9 bases in the middle. Germline V gene data show CDR1 as SGHKS and CDR2 as YYEKEE (reference sequence). The CDR3 sequence is 15 residues long. The CDR3 DNA reads TGTGCCAGCAGCTTGGTTAGAGGGCTGAACACTGAAGCTTTCTTT. Translated: CASSLVRGLNTEAFF.

This clonotype was found many times. The chain uses TRBV4-2 and TRBJ1-2, with D unclear. With 3 bases removed from V and 8 bases from J, the gap between germline ends came to 10 bases. This CDR3 is 12 amino acids long. Germline values: CDR1 LGHNA, CDR2 YNFKEQ. CDR3 DNA: TGTGCCAGCAGCCATGGAGCTGGAGGCTACACCTTC. Translating it yields CASSHGAGGYTF.